This T cell receptor beta chain was captured in a study of human T cells and chemical hapten exposure (dated by TCRdb to about 2021). Broadly, across the study: For sensitization, 2% DPC in acetone was applied to an approximately 2 cm by approximately 2 cm area of upper inner arm skin. Weekly therapeutic DPC doses were additionally applied to the scalp of patients throughout the approximately 23-week study period. Patch testing on the upper back used Finn chambers containing 0.01% DPC, with scoring done after 6 days according to International Contact Dermatitis Research Group standards. Most of the patients in the cohort were female, and the cohort covered alopecia areata with under or over 50% scalp involvement, alopecia totalis and alopecia universalis. Libraries were pooled for sequencing, and per-sample TCR yields varied mainly because of small differences in library volumes within the pool. Peripheral blood TCR repertoire changes were tracked in vivo in alopecia patients during primary and secondary sensitization to the hapten diphenylcyclopropenone (DPC). Patient blood was sampled pre-sensitization (week 0) and at 2, 6 and about 24 weeks after DPC sensitization. Blood for TCR sequencing was provided by twenty-nine alopecia patients at one to four time points (pre-sensitization, 2, 6 and 24 weeks).

The time point label, read with the paper, signifies: patch test 3, about 24 weeks after DPC sensitization. In the paper's terms, the treatment or condition label means: therapeutic diphenylcyclopropenone sensitization with weekly scalp DPC. Blood at each patch-test visit was drawn before the patch test was applied. Patients were considered eligible if aged 18 to 70, diagnosed with alopecia and deemed suitable for DPC therapy, and patients were excluded if pregnant. Total RNA was extracted from unfractionated whole blood collected in Tempus Blood RNA tubes. Ten or more counts support this clonotype. The specificity of this receptor is unknown. Base qualities are not at hand, and no much larger clone is one base apart. Points the paper makes about the study in general: Because every patient had alopecia, a presumed autoimmune disease, the patients' immune response might differ from that of healthy individuals. The number of TCRs above 1 in 1000 frequency did not change with DPC sensitization; there was no evidence of global repertoire structure alterations. After repeated subsampling, the strength of the expansion versus patch-test correlation and the threshold at which it became significant changed. Compared with pre-sensitization or healthy control sets, expanded TCRs formed significantly more large CDR3 similarity clusters, which is consistent with antigen-driven responses. Patch test score correlated positively with the number of PT1 expanded TCRs, reaching significance at thresholds 8, 16 and 32 but not at 4.

V is reduced by 5 bases and J by 6 bases, leaving a spacing of 10 bases between them. CDR1 MDHEN and CDR2 SYDVKM are derived from the germline V gene. There are 12 amino acids in the CDR3, from cysteine to phenylalanine inclusive. Only CDR3 DNA remains: 36 bases, in frame from the first base. The library was made by RACE. Sequenced using a NextSeq 500. During library preparation, unique molecular identifiers were attached to individual cDNA molecules so that TCRs could be counted quantitatively and reproducibly. Both TCR alpha and TCR beta chains were sequenced from each blood RNA sample. The published analysis was carried out like this. Samples had a median of roughly 99,000 TCRs, with a range from about 23,224 to 750,000. The Decombinator software suite was used to annotate V, J and CDR3 in the TCR reads. For PS versus PT1 abundance plots, all samples were subsampled to the same number of TCRs (28,000). TCRs were defined as expanded if absent before sensitization and observed at least eight times at the 2-week time point. TCRdb handled the public reads itself, with Q25 trimming in fastp and clone calling in MiXCR, and kept productive beta chains. CDR3 protein sequences are deduplicated, and each keeps its most common genes and DNA. These V and J calls originate from TCRdb's pipeline instead of the authors' own analysis. The sample table shows tens of thousands of distinct CDR3 sequences, and roughly 11% are seen once. The ten largest clonotypes hold about 0.95% of the sample.

This receptor was identified in a woman in her 30s with alopecia areata. Some clones in this sample may be carry-over from other donors' samples. The starting material was whole blood, obtained in connection with sensitization to the hapten diphenylcyclopropenone (DPC). The rearranged segments are TRBV28 and TRBJ1-2; possibly the D gene is TRBD1, per 5 matching bases. The DNA sequence is TGTGCCAGCAGTGCATACAGGAATGGCTACACCTTC. It is translated as CASSAYRNGYTF.